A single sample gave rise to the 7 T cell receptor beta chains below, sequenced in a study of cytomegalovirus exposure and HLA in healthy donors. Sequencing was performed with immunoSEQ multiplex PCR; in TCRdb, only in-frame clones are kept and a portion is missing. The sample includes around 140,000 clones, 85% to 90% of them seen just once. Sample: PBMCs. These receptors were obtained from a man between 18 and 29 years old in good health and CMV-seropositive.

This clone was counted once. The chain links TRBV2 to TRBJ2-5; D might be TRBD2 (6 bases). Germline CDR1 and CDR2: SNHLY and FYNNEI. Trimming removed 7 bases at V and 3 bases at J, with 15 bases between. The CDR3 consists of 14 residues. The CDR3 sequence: CASTNNAGKETQYF. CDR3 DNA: TGTGCCAGCACCAATAATGCGGGAAAAGAGACCCAGTACTTC.

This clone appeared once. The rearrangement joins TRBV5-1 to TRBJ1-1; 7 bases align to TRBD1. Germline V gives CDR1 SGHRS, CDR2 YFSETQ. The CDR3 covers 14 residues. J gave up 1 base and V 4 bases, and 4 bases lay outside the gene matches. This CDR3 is CASSMGQQNTEAFF. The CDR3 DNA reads TGCGCCAGCAGCATGGGACAGCAGAACACTGAAGCTTTCTTT.

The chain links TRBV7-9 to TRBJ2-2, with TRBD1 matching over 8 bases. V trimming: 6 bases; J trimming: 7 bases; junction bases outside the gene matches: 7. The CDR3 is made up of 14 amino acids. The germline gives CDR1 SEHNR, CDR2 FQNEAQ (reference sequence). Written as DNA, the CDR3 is TGTGCCAGCAGGCGACAGGGGATGAACGGGGAGCTGTTTTTT. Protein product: CASRRQGMNGELFF. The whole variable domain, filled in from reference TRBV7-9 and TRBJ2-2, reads DTGVSQNPRHKITKRGQNVTFRCDPISEHNRLYWYRQTLGQGPEFLTYFQNEAQLEKSRLLSDRFSAERPKGSFSTLEIQRTEQGDSAMYLCASRRQGMNGELFFGEGSRLTVL.

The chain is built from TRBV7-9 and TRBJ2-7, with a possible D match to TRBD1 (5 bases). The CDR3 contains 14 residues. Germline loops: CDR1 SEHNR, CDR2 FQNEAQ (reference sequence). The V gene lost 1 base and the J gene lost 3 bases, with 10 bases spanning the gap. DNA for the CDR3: TGTGCCAGCAGCTTAGGGACAACGAACTACGAGCAGTACTTC. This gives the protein CASSLGTTNYEQYF.

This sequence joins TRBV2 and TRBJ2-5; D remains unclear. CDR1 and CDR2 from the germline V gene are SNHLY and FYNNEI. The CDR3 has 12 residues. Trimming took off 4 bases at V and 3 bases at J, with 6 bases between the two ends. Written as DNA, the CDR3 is TGTGCCAGCAGTGGTTCCGAAGAGACCCAGTACTTC. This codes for CASSGSEETQYF.

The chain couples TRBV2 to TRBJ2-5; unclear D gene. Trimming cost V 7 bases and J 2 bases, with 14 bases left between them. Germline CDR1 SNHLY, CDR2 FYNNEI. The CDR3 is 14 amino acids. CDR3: CASTSSVVQETQYF. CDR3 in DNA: TGTGCCAGCACCTCAAGCGTCGTTCAAGAGACCCAGTACTTC.

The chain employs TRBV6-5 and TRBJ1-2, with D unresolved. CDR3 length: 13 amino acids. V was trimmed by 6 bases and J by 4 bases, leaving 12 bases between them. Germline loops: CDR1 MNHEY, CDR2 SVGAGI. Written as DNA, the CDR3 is TGTGCCAGCAGCCTCCATCTGGCCTATGGCTACACCTTC. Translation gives CASSLHLAYGYTF.